The 14 T cell receptor beta chains listed next were all sequenced from one sample in a study of T cells in Graves' hyperthyroidism and ophthalmopathy. Amplification targeted TCR beta CDR3 regions from RNA transcripts. HTBI primers drove first-round RT-PCR of the TCR CDR3. TCRdb reprocessed the multiplex PCR reads with MiXCR, giving one entry per CDR3 protein. The sample includes hundreds of thousands of distinct CDR3 sequences, roughly 45% of them seen just once. Sequenced: peripheral blood or thyroid tissue (not recorded which). Every receptor here comes from an adult man with Graves' disease, either hyperthyroidism or ophthalmopathy (not recorded which).

This chain joins TRBV29-1 and TRBJ2-5, with TRBD1 identical over 7 bases. This CDR3 region has 16 residues. J lost 5 bases, V lost 2 bases, and 14 bases had no gene match. CDR1 and CDR2 from the germline V gene are SQVTM and ANQGSEA. As DNA, the CDR3 is TGCAGCGTTGAAATACAAAATCAGGGGGACGGGGAGACCCAGTACTTC. This codes for CSVEIQNQGDGETQYF.

There are many counts of this clonotype. This chain joins TRBV7-9 and TRBJ1-1; possible D gene TRBD1, 5 bases. Trimming stripped 3 bases from V and 9 bases from J, with 17 bases between. CDR3 length: 14 residues. Germline values: CDR1 SEHNR, CDR2 FQNEAQ (reference sequence). As DNA, the CDR3 is TGTGCCAGCAGCTTTCACCCCGACAGTCCTAAAGCTTTCTTT. This translates into CASSFHPDSPKAFF.

This clonotype has a single count. A read error may be the cause here, since a much bigger clone is one base away. The CDR3 spells CASRSGTLGYEQYF. For the CDR3, the DNA is TGTGCCAGCAGATCCGGGACATTAGGCTACGAGCAGTACTTC. V is TRBV6-1 and J is TRBJ2-7; the D gene is possibly TRBD1 (6 bases). The CDR3 consists of 14 residues. Trimming pared 6 bases from V and 3 bases from J, leaving 15 bases between. Germline lookup yields CDR1 MNHNS and CDR2 SASEGT.

This chain uses TRBV19 with TRBJ1-2, with D possibly matching TRBD1 (5 bases). Germline CDR1 LNHDA, CDR2 SQIVND (reference sequence). The CDR3 is 14 amino acids. Trimming took off 6 bases at V and 0 bases at J, with 11 bases between the two ends. CDR3 residues: CASSQRQPNYGYTF. CDR3 in DNA: TGTGCCAGTAGCCAAAGACAGCCTAACTATGGCTACACCTTC.

The CDR3 region has the DNA TGCAGCGTTGAGGGAGGACGGGGGAGCTCCTACGAGCAGTACTTC. Amino acid sequence: CSVEGGRGSSYEQYF. The chain is built from TRBV29-1 and TRBJ2-7, with D perhaps TRBD2 (6 bases). The CDR3 is 15 residues long. The V gene lost 3 bases and the J gene lost 0 bases, with 15 bases spanning the gap. CDR1 is SQVTM and CDR2 is ANQGSEA in the germline V gene.

This clonotype was seen only a few times. This sequence joins TRBV5-1 and TRBJ1-6; TRBD1 is a possible D gene (5 bases). This CDR3 spans 15 amino acids. CDR1 is SGHRS, CDR2 YFSETQ, per germline. Trimming took off 0 bases at V and 7 bases at J, with 11 bases between the two ends. CDR3 loop: CASSLEGSRNSPLHF. In nucleotides, the CDR3 is TGCGCCAGCAGCTTGGAGGGGTCTCGCAATTCACCCCTCCACTTT.

J is TRBJ1-1 and V is TRBV7-9; TRBD1 matches at 9 bases. The CDR3 is made up of 15 amino acids. V shed 5 bases, J shed 4 bases, and the junction held 8 bases outside the gene matches. Germline V gene data show CDR1 as SEHNR and CDR2 as FQNEAQ (reference sequence). The DNA for the CDR3 is TGTGCCAGCAGCCTAGGGACAGGGTATGGCACTGAAGCTTTCTTT. Translating it yields CASSLGTGYGTEAFF.

This clonotype was seen a few times. V gene TRBV12-3 or TRBV12-4 combines with J gene TRBJ1-2; D remains ambiguous. V was shortened by 4 bases and J by 0 bases, with 9 bases between the two germline ends. This CDR3 region has 14 residues. CDR3 bases: TGTGCCAGCAGTTCGGAACTCACTAACTATGGCTACACCTTC. It encodes CASSSELTNYGYTF.

This sequence joins TRBV7-9 and TRBJ2-2; TRBD1 is a possible D gene (5 bases). Germline CDR1 reads SEHNR; CDR2 reads FQNEAQ (reference sequence). This CDR3 contains 17 residues. V was cut by 7 bases and J by 3 bases, with 21 bases left in between. This CDR3 is CASNPSGAALDTGELFF. CDR3 in DNA: TGTGCCAGCAACCCGAGTGGGGCGGCTCTGGACACCGGGGAGCTGTTTTTT.

This clonotype was seen many times. V is TRBV12-3 or TRBV12-4 and J is TRBJ2-7, with TRBD2 matching 7 bases. The CDR3 is 13 residues long. Trimming at V came to 3 bases and at J to 4 bases, leaving 3 bases not matched to a gene. Here the CDR3 reads CASSLTSTYEQYF. DNA of the CDR3: TGTGCCAGCAGTTTGACTAGCACGTACGAGCAGTACTTC.

There are many counts of this clonotype. A read error may produce the germline difference seen at one junction end. The chain carries TRBV7-9 and TRBJ1-2; TRBD1 is a possible D gene (6 bases). Germline CDR1 is SEHNR and CDR2 is FQNEAQ (reference sequence). The CDR3 totals 13 residues. This chain's CDR3 is CASSQDSNYGYTF. Written as DNA, the CDR3 is TGCGCCAGCAGCCAGGACAGCAACTATGGCTACACCTTC. The whole variable domain, filled in from reference TRBV7-9 and TRBJ1-2, reads DTGVSQNPRHKITKRGQNVTFRCDPISEHNRLYWYRQTLGQGPEFLTYFQNEAQLEKSRLLSDRFSAERPKGSFSTLEIQRTEQGDSAMYLCASSQDSNYGYTFGSGTRLTVV.

Notes on this clonotype: Mismatch with germline at one junction end may stem from a read error. The chain has TRBV6-5 and TRBJ1-6; maybe TRBD1 (5 bases). Per germline, CDR1 MNHEY and CDR2 SVGAGI. CDR3 length: 16 amino acids. DNA of the CDR3: TGTGCCATCAGTTACGAGTTAGGACATGGCAATTCACCCCTCCACTTT. It specifies CAISYELGHGNSPLHF.

The chain links TRBV19 to TRBJ1-4, with D tentatively TRBD1 (5 bases). This CDR3 comprises 10 residues. Germline V gives CDR1 LNHDA, CDR2 SQIVND (reference sequence). The germline V and J ends were trimmed by 8 bases and 10 bases, with 8 bases remaining between them. CDR3 protein: CASAGGKLFF. The CDR3, as DNA: TGTGCCAGTGCGGGGGGAAAACTGTTTTTT.

The genes are TRBV2 and TRBJ1-1; D possibly corresponds to TRBD1 (6 bases). Looked up from germline, CDR1 is SNHLY and CDR2 is FYNNEI. CDR3 length: 16 amino acids. Between the trimmed V and J ends, which lost 7 bases and 3 bases, there was a span of 21 bases. CDR3 amino acids: CASKGNLAGADTEAFF. DNA for the CDR3: TGTGCCAGCAAGGGGAACCTTGCGGGGGCTGACACTGAAGCTTTCTTT. The variable domain in full, with the rest retrieved from reference TRBV2 and TRBJ1-1, is EPEVTQTPSHQVTQMGQEVILRCVPISNHLYFYWYRQILGQKVEFLVSFYNNEISEKSEIFDDQFSVERPDGSNFTLKIRSTKLEDSAMYFCASKGNLAGADTEAFFGQGTRLTVV.